This T cell receptor beta chain was documented in a study of cytomegalovirus exposure and HLA in healthy donors (TCRdb year 2017). Regarding the study in general: An earlier analysis of 587 of the donors reported approximately 280 Gb of sequence data and 90 million to 120 million unique TCR beta sequences obtained from around 170 million T cells. An early release that covered roughly 600 HLA-typed donors contained approximately 290 gigabases of sequencing data and about 84 million unique TCR sequences. The genetic ancestry cluster associated with self-reported Caucasian donors included about 81% of the 350 to 500 genotyped donors. The study aimed to test whether signatures of past pathogen exposure could be identified by cataloging public T cell receptors. The study profiled the T cell repertoires of 550 to 700 subjects by immunosequencing and related them to cytomegalovirus serostatus. Along with the approximately 650-subject first cohort, a separate validation cohort of about 110 different subjects was used. To predict cytomegalovirus infection status, the study brought together high-throughput TCR immunosequencing, statistical association of individual TCRs with disease status, and machine learning. A later analysis re-examined previously published TCR beta repertoires from more than 650 donors and added high-resolution HLA genotyping to investigate patterns of TCR occurrence. Rather than drawing on any new phenotypic data, the later analysis identified candidate immune exposures from TCR beta sequences and the way those sequences occurred across donors. In an earlier analysis of 500 to 650 of the donors, high-throughput TCR beta sequencing was used to judge whether each TCR beta V gene segment behaved as functional or pseudogenic. Donor age, sex, ethnicity and CMV serostatus were collected together with the repertoire data. In a later genetic analysis, genome-wide SNP genotypes for about three fifths of the roughly 670 donors were used, and that subset was treated as a discovery cohort. Every discovery cohort repertoire had been produced on one sequencing platform. HLA typing included class I and class II loci at four-digit resolution. The number of donors typed differed by locus, with about 629-640 for A, B, C, DRB1 and DQB1, roughly 520 for DQA1, 600 to 610 for DPA1, and approximately 470 for DPB1. Roughly 5 DR-DQ haplotypes were handled as single units for association and clustering because linkage in the cohort was strong. Among 300 to 500 genotyped donors of the cohort, an average of roughly 230,000 unique TCR beta nucleotide sequences was sequenced per donor, of which roughly 18% were non-productive.

Measured from the cysteine to the phenylalanine, the CDR3 is 16 residues long. Only the CDR3 portion is preserved as DNA: 48 bases, with reading frame beginning at the first base. The germline V gene specifies SGHAT as CDR1 and FQNNGV as CDR2. V loses 6 bases, J loses 4 bases, and the germline ends lie 18 bases apart. About this clone: It has no known antigen specificity. Base-call qualities are not available, and no considerably larger clone is one nucleotide away.

The library was prepared using the immunoSEQ multiplex PCR assay. For the multiplex PCR, a mixture combining 60 forward primers for TCR Vbeta segments and 13 reverse primers for TCR Jbeta segments was used. The CDR3 region of rearranged TCR beta genes was amplified from genomic DNA with a multiplex PCR assay. The Illumina HiSeq System was used to sequence the amplified TCR beta libraries as 87-base-pair reads. Regarding the original processing steps: A later analysis tallied roughly 78 million unique TCR beta chains across the 666 repertoires, and around 9.9 million of those chains were shared by two or more donors. A nearest-neighbor algorithm error-corrected the raw reads and collapsed the reads into unique sequences, merging closely related sequences to remove PCR and sequencing errors. Alignment of CDR3 sequences to IMGT reference sequences was used to assign V, D and J gene segments. For a sequence to be retained, a match of at least six nucleotides to both a V gene segment and a J gene segment was required. Rearrangements were called productive when the CDR3 lacked stop codons and stayed in frame with V and J; all others were non-productive. Following IMGT convention, CDR3 was defined as the stretch from the second conserved V-encoded cysteine up to the conserved J-encoded phenylalanine. The earlier analysis of fewer than 700 of the donors excluded sequences that lacked an unambiguous match to a single V gene segment. In an earlier analysis of a few hundred of the donors, a V segment was called functional when productive rearrangements were above 56.7%, and segregating when the standard deviation between donors exceeded 5%. A statistical classification framework was built for diagnosing cytomegalovirus status from the catalog of TCR beta chain sequences. In a later analysis, V and J genes were assigned by comparing TCR nucleotide sequences against IMGT/GENE-DB human TR gene sequences. A later analysis assigned CDR3 sequences and most-parsimonious VDJ recombination scenarios with the TCRdist pipeline. A later analysis defined each TCR beta chain by its CDR3 amino acid sequence plus V-gene family, and excluded reads lacking a unique V-gene family. In a later analysis, 550 to 650 highly shared, low-generation-probability nucleotide sequences were removed to address suspected cross-contamination and a sequencing artifact. A later analysis calculated a clonal expansion index for each public chain from normalized within-repertoire ranks of inferred template counts. Generation probabilities in a later analysis came from a VDJ recombination model fitted to out-of-frame rearrangements, and those results were checked against IGoR. A later analysis scored TCR-TCR, TCR-HLA and TCR-CMV co-occurrence with hypergeometric tests, applying a repertoire-size bias correction to TCR pairs. False discovery rates were estimated in a later analysis by permuting HLA or CMV assignments 20 times. In a later analysis, co-occurring TCRs were grouped with DBSCAN, and TCRdist sequence similarity was added when clustering was performed within HLA-allele-positive subsets. For co-occurrence clustering, repertoires with fewer than 30,000 or more than 120,000 public chains were excluded, along with five repertoires with anomalous nucleotide sharing. TCRdb took this table from immuneACCESS and kept in-frame rearrangements with V and J called. Such tables lack part of the clones; where checked against another copy, unresolved V genes explain under half of the gap, and the rest is unexplained. V and J calls and clone size are copied from that table; D and trimming were computed from the DNA. The sample has fewer than 200,000 clones on record, 73% of them singletons. The ten largest clones add up to about 5.4% of the sample.

The cohort comprised some 730 healthy bone marrow donors. All cohort members were sampled while nominally healthy, although unrecorded immune exposures were likely present. The donor tested CMV seropositive, placing the donor among the roughly 300 seropositive members of the cohort. Every donor gave a peripheral blood sample, and the peripheral blood mononuclear cells from that sample were used for TCR beta sequencing. The Qiagen DNeasy Blood Extraction Kit was used to extract genomic DNA from the blood cell samples. On the study overall, not on this receptor specifically: According to a later analysis, most CMV-associated TCR beta chains appeared to be HLA-restricted, and the HLA associations seemed to be driven largely by CMV exposure. Sequencing depth was assumed to be roughly uniform across donors in the presence/absence analyses, though that assumption may not hold. Linkage disequilibrium might explain the correlated functional status among segregating V segments, but an unknown experimental factor could not be ruled out. The cohort was sequenced for TCR beta chains only, and without alpha or paired-chain data the features that could be detected were limited. Some IMGT-functional V segments, including TRBV6-2 and TRBV6-3, could not be told apart with the 87-base-pair reads, so those segments were excluded. The only immune exposure information available for the cohort was CMV serostatus. In a later genetic analysis, a missense DCLRE1C variant was associated with V-gene and J-gene trimming of TCR beta chains, and the association was replicated in an independent cohort. According to the authors, the approach could potentially be generalized to other disease states and immunological phenotypes. Because HLA typing was unavailable for some donors at each locus, only the typed subset was used in association tests. In a later analysis, the rate of TCR association differed among HLA loci, with DRB1 alleles having the most associated TCRs and HLA-C alleles having the fewest. In a later analysis, several top co-occurrence clusters were reported to appear linked to parvovirus B19, influenza, CMV and Epstein-Barr virus. The classifier was reported to diagnose cytomegalovirus status with high specificity and sensitivity in both the original and validation cohorts. In an earlier analysis of some 540 of the donors, most TCR beta V segments appeared in productive rearrangements about 87% or about 30% of the time, broadly matching IMGT annotations. A further reported finding was that TCR beta sequences accurately predicted the HLA-A and HLA-B alleles for most subjects in the first cohort. According to a later genetic analysis, donors in an Asian-associated ancestry cluster had fewer N-insertions in productive TCRs than the approximately 690-donor mean. In a later analysis, 16,951 TCR beta sequences were associated with specific HLA alleles at a false discovery rate of 0.05. About 17 rarely observed V segments, including chromosome 9 orphons, were excluded from the earlier analysis of about 500 of the donors because counts were too low. A group of highly shared sequence variants was considered likely to be a technical artifact of the sequencing pipeline. Most TCR sequences were observed very rarely across donors, whereas some public TCRs were present in many individuals. The study listed 150 to 200 TCR beta chains as associated with cytomegalovirus. When HLA alleles, especially DR and DQ, strongly co-occurred, attributing TCR associations to individual alleles was difficult. A few of the identified cytomegalovirus-associated TCR beta chains were confirmed in vitro to be specific for cytomegalovirus antigens. In a later analysis, HLA-associated TCR beta chains showed more clonal expansion and lower generation probabilities than non-associated chains that were equally common.

This sequence originates from a young woman in good health and CMV-seropositive. Recombination joined TRBV11-2 with TRBJ2-2; the D region possibly corresponds to TRBD2 (6 bases align). The sample consisted of PBMCs. The CDR3 sequence is CASRPRGSWGTGELFF. The DNA reads TGTGCCAGCAGACCCCGGGGGTCGTGGGGCACCGGGGAGCTGTTTTTT.